Presented here are 2 T cell receptor beta chains from one specimen sequenced in a study of blood T cell repertoires in COVID-19. The protocol was immunoSEQ multiplex PCR, while the TCRdb copy is restricted to in-frame clones and leaves out a portion. The sample has 150,000 to 170,000 clones, roughly 80% seen once; the top ten hold roughly 12%. The specimen was peripheral blood. Receptors were obtained from a woman aged 55-69 years with COVID-19, enrolled during active disease.

The V and J genes are TRBV12-3 or TRBV12-4 and TRBJ1-2, with D unresolved. Trimming took off 4 bases at V and 6 bases at J, with 12 bases between the two ends. This CDR3 has 13 residues. The CDR3 region is CASSWQAVDGYTF. Written as DNA, the CDR3 is TGTGCCAGCAGTTGGCAGGCTGTGGATGGCTACACCTTC.

The chain is built from TRBV6-6 and TRBJ2-1; 12 bases map to TRBD2. Germline V gene lookup returns CDR1 MNHNY and CDR2 SVGAGI (reference sequence). J was trimmed by 6 bases and V by 6 bases; bases with no gene match: 6. The CDR3 loop spans 15 amino acids. CDR3 in amino acids: CASSSGLAGSNEQFF. The CDR3 DNA reads TGTGCCAGCAGCTCCGGACTAGCGGGAAGCAATGAGCAGTTCTTC.